These 5 T cell receptor beta chains share one sample of origin, sequenced in a study of T cell changes during pregnancy in multiple sclerosis. Here immunoSEQ multiplex PCR was the method, and the copy in TCRdb shows in-frame clones only, minus some. The table shows 30,000 to 40,000 clones, with approximately 90% occurring only once. The material was CD4+ T cells from peripheral blood mononuclear cells, obtained in the third trimester of pregnancy. The receptors come from a female donor with multiple sclerosis, enrolled in a pregnancy study.

V and J are TRBV19 and TRBJ2-5; 8 positions match TRBD2. CDR1 is LNHDA, CDR2 SQIVND, per germline (reference sequence). This CDR3 has 13 amino acids. V shed 9 bases, J shed 3 bases, and the junction held 6 bases outside the gene matches. CDR3 nucleotides: TGTGCCAGCGGGAGGGAGAATGAAGAGACCCAGTACTTC. It is translated as CASGRENEETQYF.

The rearrangement uses TRBV13 and TRBJ2-7, with 8 bases fitting TRBD2. This CDR3 is 17 amino acids long. Trimming took 0 bases from V and 5 from J; bases not matched to a gene: 12. Germline V gene sequence: CDR1 PRHDT, CDR2 FYEKMQ (reference sequence). This chain's CDR3 is CASSLGGLAGGPHEQYF. CDR3 bases: TGTGCCAGCAGCTTAGGCGGTTTGGCGGGAGGCCCCCACGAGCAGTACTTC.

This rearrangement joins TRBV5-4 to TRBJ1-4, with 8 positions matching TRBD1. V lost 4 bases to trimming and J lost 0 bases; unmatched junction nucleotides: 17. The CDR3 extends over 20 amino acids. Germline-derived CDR1 and CDR2 are SGHNT and YYREEE (reference sequence). The CDR3 reads CASSPQTGTGFTPTNEKLFF. CDR3 DNA sequence: TGTGCCAGCAGCCCGCAAACCGGGACAGGCTTTACTCCAACTAATGAAAAACTGTTTTTT.

The rearrangement links TRBV19 to TRBJ2-7, with 9 bases that match TRBD2. The CDR3 runs to 15 residues. V lost 5 bases, J lost 9 bases, and 14 bases stayed unmatched. CDR1 and CDR2 from the germline V gene are LNHDA and SQIVND (reference sequence). This CDR3 reads CASSPGGLASAGQYF. CDR3 bases: TGTGCCAGTAGTCCAGGGGGACTAGCTTCGGCCGGGCAGTACTTC.

This chain uses TRBV9 with TRBJ2-2; 10 bases line up with TRBD1. The V segment lost 3 bases and the J segment 1 base; nucleotides outside the gene matches: 3. CDR1 and CDR2 (germline): SGDLS, YYNGEE. The CDR3 length is 16 residues. The CDR3: CASSAGQGGNTGELFF. CDR3 sequence (DNA): TGTGCCAGCAGCGCCGGACAGGGGGGGAACACCGGGGAGCTGTTTTTT.